These 21 T cell receptor beta chains were all obtained from the same sample, sequenced in a study of blood T cell repertoires in COVID-19. Method: immunoSEQ multiplex PCR; TCRdb's copy keeps in-frame clones and lacks some. The top ten clones hold over 9.5% of a sample with about 55,000 clones, approximately 85% of them seen once. What was sequenced was peripheral blood. These receptors were taken from a human donor in a cohort sampled during active COVID-19.

V usage is TRBV18 and J usage is TRBJ2-5; D uncertain. Germline V gives CDR1 KGHSH, CDR2 LQKENI. Trimming removed 3 bases from V and 4 bases from J, with 9 bases in between. The CDR3 sequence is 13 residues long. The CDR3 loop is CASSPNPGETQYF. CDR3 sequence (DNA): TGTGCCAGCTCACCCAACCCCGGAGAGACCCAGTACTTC.

The rearrangement uses TRBV7-6 and TRBJ2-1; 11 bases agree with TRBD1. The CDR3 runs 16 residues. J was trimmed by 4 bases and V by 4 bases; bases with no gene match: 6. Germline-derived CDR1 and CDR2 are SGHVS and FNYEAQ. The DNA for the CDR3 is TGTGCCAGCAGCTCCGGGACAGGGGGTCGGTACAATGAGCAGTTCTTC. Residues: CASSSGTGGRYNEQFF.

V and J are TRBV30 and TRBJ2-7; 7 bases fit TRBD1. Trimming took 2 bases from V and 2 from J; bases not matched to a gene: 6. Germline V lookup: CDR1 GTSNPN, CDR2 SVGIG (reference sequence). The CDR3 has 14 amino acids. DNA for the CDR3: TGTGCCTGGAGTAGAGGGACAGAAGCCTACGAGCAGTACTTC. This codes for CAWSRGTEAYEQYF. The complete variable domain, with remaining parts taken from reference TRBV30 and TRBJ2-7, reads SQTIHQWPATLVQPVGSPLSLECTVEGTSNPNLYWYRQAAGRGLQLLFYSVGIGQISSEVPQNLSASRPQDRQFILSSKKLLLSDSGFYLCAWSRGTEAYEQYFGPGTRLTVT.

The V call is TRBV7-9, the J call TRBJ1-5; TRBD1 might be the D (5 bases). In germline, CDR1 is SEHNR, CDR2 FQNEAQ (reference sequence). The length of the CDR3 is 13 residues. Deletions cut 11 bases from V and 1 base from J, with 12 bases between. CDR3 sequence: CASSRGSNQPQHF. The CDR3 region has the DNA TGTGCCTCCAGTCGGGGGAGCAATCAGCCCCAGCATTTT. The full variable domain, its missing parts supplied by reference TRBV7-9 and TRBJ1-5, is DTGVSQNPRHKITKRGQNVTFRCDPISEHNRLYWYRQTLGQGPEFLTYFQNEAQLEKSRLLSDRFSAERPKGSFSTLEIQRTEQGDSAMYLCASSRGSNQPQHFGDGTRLSIL.

This clone was found a few times. J is TRBJ2-2 and V is TRBV28, with 7 bases fitting TRBD2. Trimming took 3 bases from V and 6 from J; bases not matched to a gene: 10. CDR1 is MDHEN, CDR2 SYDVKM, per germline. The CDR3 length is 16 residues. This chain's CDR3 is CASSFLGGRRSGELFF. The CDR3 DNA sequence: TGTGCCAGCAGTTTCCTCGGCGGGAGACGATCCGGGGAGCTGTTTTTT.

The chain joins TRBV3-1 (or the pseudogene TRBV3-2) to TRBJ2-7; 7 nucleotides agree with TRBD2. J was trimmed by 4 bases and V by 4 bases; bases with no gene match: 10. Germline lookup yields CDR1 LGHDT and CDR2 YNNKEL (reference sequence). There are 15 residues in the CDR3. The CDR3 loop is CASSPRRDGGYEQYF. CDR3 DNA: TGTGCCAGCAGCCCCAGACGGGACGGGGGGTACGAGCAGTACTTC.

CDR3 coding DNA: TGTGCCAGTGTTTCTAGCGCCAACTCCTACAATGAGCAGTTCTTC. It yields the protein CASVSSANSYNEQFF. J is TRBJ2-1 and V is TRBV2; D is possibly TRBD2 (6 bases). Germline CDR1 SNHLY, CDR2 FYNNEI. The V gene lost 9 bases and the J gene lost 0 bases, with 15 bases spanning the gap. The CDR3 sequence is 15 residues long. Full variable domain (rest looked up from reference TRBV2 and TRBJ2-1): EPEVTQTPSHQVTQMGQEVILRCVPISNHLYFYWYRQILGQKVEFLVSFYNNEISEKSEIFDDQFSVERPDGSNFTLKIRSTKLEDSAMYFCASVSSANSYNEQFFGPGTRLTVL.

V gene TRBV15 combines with J gene TRBJ2-5, with 8 bases identical to TRBD2. Looked up from germline, CDR1 is LNHNV and CDR2 is YYDKDF (reference sequence). This CDR3 has 19 amino acids. Trimming took 1 base from V and 9 from J; bases not matched to a gene: 22. The CDR3 coding sequence is TGTGCCACCAGCAGAGGGCGGGAAACTAGCGGAGGAGCTCCGGGGGCCCAGTACTTC. Translation: CATSRGRETSGGAPGAQYF.

CDR3 amino acids: CASSPSPTRILRAEAFF. The CDR3 DNA is TGTGCCAGCAGTCCTAGCCCGACGAGGATACTAAGGGCTGAAGCTTTCTTT. The rearrangement links TRBV27 to TRBJ1-1; unclear D gene. The CDR3 has 17 residues. V dropped 5 bases and J dropped 6 bases, with 25 bases sitting between them. Germline V gives CDR1 MNHEY, CDR2 SMNVEV (reference sequence).

The V and J genes are TRBV7-2 and TRBJ1-3; TRBD1 might be the D (5 bases). The CDR3 runs 15 residues. CDR1 is SGHTA, CDR2 FQGNSA, per germline. V was trimmed by 6 bases and J by 0 bases, leaving 12 bases between them. CDR3 sequence reads: CASSPDRYSGNTIYF. In DNA, the CDR3 is TGTGCCAGCAGTCCCGACAGATACTCTGGAAACACCATATATTTT.

This rearrangement joins TRBV5-1 to TRBJ1-1; possibly TRBD1 for D (6 bases). This CDR3 comprises 15 residues. Trimming removed 2 bases at V and 1 base at J, with 12 bases between. CDR1 is SGHRS and CDR2 is YFSETQ in the germline V gene. CDR3 nucleotides: TGCGCCAGCAGCTTTACAGGGTTGGGGAACACTGAAGCTTTCTTT. Translation: CASSFTGLGNTEAFF.

The chain has TRBV3-1 (or the pseudogene TRBV3-2) and TRBJ2-3; TRBD1 matches 10 bases. With 4 bases clipped from V and 6 bases from J, the junction kept 7 bases outside the gene matches. Germline V gene sequence: CDR1 LGHDT, CDR2 YNNKEL (reference sequence). This CDR3 contains 15 residues. CDR3 nucleotide sequence: TGTGCCAGCAGCCCCCGGACAGGGGGAGGCGATACGCAGTATTTT. It encodes CASSPRTGGGDTQYF.

J is TRBJ2-7 and V is TRBV28; possibly TRBD2 for D (5 bases). The CDR3 sequence is 12 residues long. V gave up 7 bases and J gave up 7 bases, with 14 bases separating them. In germline, CDR1 is MDHEN, CDR2 SYDVKM. CDR3 region: CASTPPRGEQYF. CDR3 in DNA: TGTGCCAGCACCCCCCCCCGGGGTGAGCAGTACTTC.

This clone is a singleton in its sample. This chain uses TRBV6-2 or TRBV6-3 with TRBJ1-5, with D possibly matching TRBD1 (5 bases). The CDR3 runs to 17 residues. The germline V gene has CDR1 MNHEY and CDR2 SVGEGT. Trimming left V 5 bases short and J 2 bases short, with 19 bases between. The CDR3 nucleotides read TGTGCCAGCAGTCCGGTCCCAAACGGGGGAGGCAATCAGCCCCAGCATTTT. It specifies CASSPVPNGGGNQPQHF.

This sequence joins TRBV24-1 and TRBJ2-6; 11 positions match TRBD1. This CDR3 has 18 amino acids. V dropped 5 bases and J dropped 3; count of bases not matched to a gene: 8. The germline V gene encodes CDR1 KGHDR and CDR2 SFDVKD. CDR3 in amino acids: CATSAGGTGGYGANVLTF. The DNA for the CDR3 is TGTGCCACCAGTGCTGGAGGGACAGGGGGATATGGGGCCAACGTCCTGACTTTC.

V usage is TRBV11-3 and J usage is TRBJ1-1; D is ambiguous. The CDR3 length is 15 residues. Looked up from germline, CDR1 is SGHNT and CDR2 is YENEEA. Deletions cut 5 bases from V and 4 bases from J, with 17 bases between. The CDR3: CASSPRLEWPTEAFF. CDR3 nucleotides: TGTGCCAGCAGCCCCAGACTCGAATGGCCCACTGAAGCTTTCTTT. The full variable domain, rest sourced from reference TRBV11-3 and TRBJ1-1, is EAGVVQSPRYKIIEKKQPVAFWCNPISGHNTLYWYLQNLGQGPELLIRYENEEAVDDSQLPKDRFSAERLKGVDSTLKIQPAELGDSAVYLCASSPRLEWPTEAFFGQGTRLTVV.

The rearrangement links TRBV2 to TRBJ1-4; D is uncertain. Deletions cut 6 bases from V and 5 bases from J, with 10 bases between. The CDR3 covers 13 residues. Germline CDR1 SNHLY, CDR2 FYNNEI. CDR3 loop: CASRDGGNEKLFF. DNA of the CDR3: TGTGCCAGCAGGGACGGAGGGAATGAAAAACTGTTTTTT.

The CDR3 protein is CASSTRDTWGQPQHF. CDR3 nucleotides: TGTGCCAGTAGTACCAGGGACACCTGGGGTCAGCCCCAGCATTTT. The rearrangement uses TRBV19 and TRBJ1-5, with a weak D call TRBD1 (6 bases). CDR3 length equals 15 residues. The V and J ends lost 4 bases and 6 bases respectively, with 16 bases between them. Germline loops: CDR1 LNHDA, CDR2 SQIVND (reference sequence).

The chain links TRBV7-2 to TRBJ2-2; 11 positions agree with TRBD2. V was clipped by 5 bases and J by 8 bases; unmatched bases: 13. Germline V gene lookup returns CDR1 SGHTA and CDR2 FQGNSA. The CDR3 contains 17 residues. The CDR3 loop reads CASSPPGLAARGGELFF. As DNA, the CDR3 is TGTGCCAGCAGCCCACCGGGACTAGCGGCCCGGGGGGGGGAGCTGTTTTTT.

This chain joins TRBV7-8 and TRBJ2-7; D is unclear. The CDR3 is made up of 15 amino acids. Germline lookup yields CDR1 SGHVS and CDR2 FQNEAQ. V dropped 1 base and J dropped 2 bases, with 12 bases sitting between them. The CDR3 loop is CASSLGRLAPYEQYF. For the CDR3, the DNA is TGTGCCAGCAGCTTAGGCAGGCTCGCCCCCTACGAGCAGTACTTC.

The J gene is TRBJ2-1, the V gene TRBV15, with 7 nucleotides matching TRBD2. V shed 4 bases and J 8 bases; nucleotides not matched to a gene: 5. Germline V gene lookup returns CDR1 LNHNV and CDR2 YYDKDF (reference sequence). The CDR3 loop spans 13 amino acids. The CDR3 nucleotides read TGTGCCACCAGCACCCGACTAGCAGATGAGCAGTTCTTC. It translates to CATSTRLADEQFF.